This T cell receptor beta chain stems from a study of circulating tumor DNA in untreated peripheral T-cell lymphoma (dated by TCRdb to about 2021). What the work shows at the level of the full study, not this receptor alone: Tumor-specific clonotypes were identified in around four fifths of patients, with identification achieved from around 88% of baseline tissues and approximately 67% of baseline serum samples.

The receptor library was made with the immunoSEQ multiplex PCR assay. This immuneACCESS table, as held by TCRdb, lists in-frame sequences with V and J called but not all clones. Of the missing ones, under half trace to an unresolved V gene in checked studies; the others have no known cause. In all, the sample holds around 10,000 clones, and about 80% of those were seen once. The ten largest make up roughly 30% of the sample. Reading from cysteine to phenylalanine, the CDR3 counts 16 amino acids. Only the CDR3 DNA is retained, 48 bases long and in frame from the first base. The trim is 0 bases for V and 7 bases for J, with a gap of 16 bases between the germline ends. To find tumor-specific TCR clonotypes, researchers sequenced baseline tumor tissue that had been collected prior to treatment. The study used next-generation sequencing of T-cell receptor sequences to monitor peripheral T-cell lymphoma patients receiving frontline treatment on a trial.

On this clone itself: No antigen is known for it. The input lacks base qualities; no much larger clone sits a single base away.

The clonotype comes from a human donor with peripheral T-cell lymphoma. The specimen was tumor tissue. The sequence links TRBV23-1 to TRBJ2-1; the D region possibly corresponds to TRBD1 (6 bases align). TRBV23-1 is sorted into the ORF group, with uncertain function. In nucleotide form, the sequence is TGCGCCAGCAGTCAATCGGGAACAGGGTGGGGTAATGAGCAGTTCTTC. It translates to CASSQSGTGWGNEQFF.